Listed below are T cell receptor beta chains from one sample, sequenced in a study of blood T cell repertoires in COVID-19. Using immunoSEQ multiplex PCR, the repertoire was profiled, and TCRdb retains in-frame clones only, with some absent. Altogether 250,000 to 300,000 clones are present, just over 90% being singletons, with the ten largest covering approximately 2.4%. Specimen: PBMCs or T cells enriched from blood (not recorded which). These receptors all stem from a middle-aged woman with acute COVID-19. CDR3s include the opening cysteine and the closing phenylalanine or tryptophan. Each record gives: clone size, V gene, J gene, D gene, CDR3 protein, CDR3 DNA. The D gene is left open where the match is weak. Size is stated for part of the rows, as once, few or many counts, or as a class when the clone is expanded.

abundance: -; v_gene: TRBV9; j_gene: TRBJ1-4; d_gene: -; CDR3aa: CASSPRGGTNEKLFF; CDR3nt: TGTGCCAGCAGCCCAAGAGGAGGAACTAATGAAAAACTGTTTTTT
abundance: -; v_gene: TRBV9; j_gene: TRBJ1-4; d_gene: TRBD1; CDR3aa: CASSAGTGGEKLFF; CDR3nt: TGTGCCAGCAGCGCCGGGACAGGGGGCGAAAAACTGTTTTTT
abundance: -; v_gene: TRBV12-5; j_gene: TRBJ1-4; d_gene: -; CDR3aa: CASGLAGREQGRGNEKLFF; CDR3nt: TGTGCTAGTGGTTTGGCCGGACGGGAGCAGGGACGAGGTAATGAAAAACTGTTTTTT
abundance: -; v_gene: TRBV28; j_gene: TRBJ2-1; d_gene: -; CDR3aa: CASRATILGANEQFF; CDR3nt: TGTGCCAGCAGAGCTACCATCTTGGGGGCCAATGAGCAGTTCTTC
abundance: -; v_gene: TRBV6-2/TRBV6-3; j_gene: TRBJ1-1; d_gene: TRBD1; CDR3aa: CASSFRDRGAMNTEAFF; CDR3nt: TGTGCCAGCAGTTTCCGGGACAGGGGGGCCATGAACACTGAAGCTTTCTTT
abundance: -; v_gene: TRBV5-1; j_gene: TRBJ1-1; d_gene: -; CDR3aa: CASSFGRGNTEAFF; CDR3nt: TGCGCCAGCAGCTTTGGGAGAGGGAACACTGAAGCTTTCTTT
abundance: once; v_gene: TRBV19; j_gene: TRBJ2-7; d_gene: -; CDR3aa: CASSIRQGSYEQYF; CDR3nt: TGTGCCAGTAGTATTCGGCAGGGCTCCTACGAGCAGTACTTC
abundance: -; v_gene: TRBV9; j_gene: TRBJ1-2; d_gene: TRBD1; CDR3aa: CASSVDLSGGLVRYGYTF; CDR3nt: TGTGCCAGCAGCGTAGACTTGTCAGGGGGACTTGTGCGCTATGGCTACACCTTC
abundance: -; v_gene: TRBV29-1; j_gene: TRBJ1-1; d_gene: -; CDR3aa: CSVGSSYGLLNTEAFF; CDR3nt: TGCAGCGTTGGAAGCAGTTATGGGCTTTTGAACACTGAAGCTTTCTTT
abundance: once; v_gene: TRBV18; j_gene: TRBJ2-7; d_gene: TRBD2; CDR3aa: CASSPRINRGDSYEQYF; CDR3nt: TGTGCCAGCTCACCCAGGATCAACCGGGGGGATTCCTACGAGCAGTACTTC
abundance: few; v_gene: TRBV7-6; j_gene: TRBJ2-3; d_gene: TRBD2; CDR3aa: CASSLAPRGGPDTQYF; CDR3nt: TGTGCCAGCAGCTTAGCCCCGCGGGGGGGGCCAGATACGCAGTATTTT
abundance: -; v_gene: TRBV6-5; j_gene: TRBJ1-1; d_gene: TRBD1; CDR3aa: CASSQQGAFGTEAFF; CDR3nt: TGTGCCAGCAGTCAACAGGGGGCGTTCGGGACTGAAGCTTTCTTT
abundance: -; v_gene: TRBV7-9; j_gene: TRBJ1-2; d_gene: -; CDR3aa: CASSPPDGDGYTF; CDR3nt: TGTGCCAGCAGCCCTCCCGACGGGGATGGCTACACCTTC
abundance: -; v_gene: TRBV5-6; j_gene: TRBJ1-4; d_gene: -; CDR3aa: CASSQRTVNEKLFF; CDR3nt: TGTGCCAGCAGCCAGCGGACCGTTAATGAAAAACTGTTTTTT
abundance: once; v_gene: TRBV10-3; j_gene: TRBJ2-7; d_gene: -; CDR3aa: CAISGAQSSYEQYF; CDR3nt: TGTGCCATCAGTGGGGCCCAGAGCTCCTACGAGCAGTACTTC
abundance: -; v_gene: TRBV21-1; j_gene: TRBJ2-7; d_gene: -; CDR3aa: CASSKELAGGYEQYF; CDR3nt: TGTGCCAGCAGCAAAGAACTAGCGGGGGGTTACGAGCAGTACTTC
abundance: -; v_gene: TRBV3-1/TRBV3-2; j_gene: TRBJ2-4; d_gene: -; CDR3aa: CASSARTTLAKNIQYF; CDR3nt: TGTGCCAGCAGCGCTCGGACTACCCTAGCCAAAAACATTCAGTACTTC
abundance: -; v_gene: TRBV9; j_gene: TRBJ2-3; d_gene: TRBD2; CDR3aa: CASSGSSGGDTQYF; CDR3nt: TGTGCCAGCAGCGGGAGTAGCGGGGGGGATACGCAGTATTTT
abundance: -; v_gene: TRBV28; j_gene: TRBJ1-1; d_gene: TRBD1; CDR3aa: CASSSGQGGPAFF; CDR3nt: TGTGCCAGCAGTTCCGGACAGGGTGGCCCCGCTTTCTTT
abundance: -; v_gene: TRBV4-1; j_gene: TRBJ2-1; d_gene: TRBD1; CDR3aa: CASSQVGTGGDEQFF; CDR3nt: TGCGCCAGCAGCCAAGTAGGGACAGGGGGCGATGAGCAGTTCTTC
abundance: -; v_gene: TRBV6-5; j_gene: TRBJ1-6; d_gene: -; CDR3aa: CASRELTLDNSPLHF; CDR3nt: TGTGCCAGCAGAGAGCTGACACTAGACAATTCACCCCTCCACTTT